The T cell receptor beta chain under discussion was sequenced for a study of blood T cell repertoires in COVID-19. About the study: Italy, Spain and the United States were the sources of the convalescent and acute COVID-19 samples. Sample material is recorded as cDNA or gDNA derived from T cells, B-cell-depleted T cells, or PBMCs.

In the original analysis: Reference gene primer amplification yielded estimated nucleated cell counts. Profiling relied on immunoSEQ multiplex PCR, and the TCRdb table lists in-frame clones only, not all of them. The DNA was the basis for D and trimming; V, J and clone size are from that table. The table has 250,000 to 300,000 clones, about 88% seen once. The CDR3 contains 12 residues. Between the trimmed V and J ends, which lost 11 bases and 5 bases, there was a span of 15 bases. This receptor was taken from a man between 18 and 29 years old with active or convalescent COVID-19. The specimen was peripheral blood. V and J are TRBV12-3 or TRBV12-4 and TRBJ1-1, with D possibly being TRBD1 (5 bases). The DNA for the CDR3 is TGTGCCTGGCGAGGGGCGGGAACTGAAGCTTTCTTT. Protein product: CAWRGAGTEAFF.